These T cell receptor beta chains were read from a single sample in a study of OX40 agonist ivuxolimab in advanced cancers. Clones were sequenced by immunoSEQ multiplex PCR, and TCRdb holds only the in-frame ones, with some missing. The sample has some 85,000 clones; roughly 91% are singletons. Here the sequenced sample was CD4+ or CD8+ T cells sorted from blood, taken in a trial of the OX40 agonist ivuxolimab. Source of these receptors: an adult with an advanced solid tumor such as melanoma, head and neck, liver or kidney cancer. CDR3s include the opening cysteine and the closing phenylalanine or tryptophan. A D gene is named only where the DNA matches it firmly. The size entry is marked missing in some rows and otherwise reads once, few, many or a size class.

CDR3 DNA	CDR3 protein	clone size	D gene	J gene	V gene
TGTGCCAGCAGCTTAGTAGGGACTAGTGGCAATGAGCAGTTCTTC	CASSLVGTSGNEQFF	-	TRBD2	TRBJ2-1	TRBV7-9
TGTGCCAGTAGGCTGGACAGGGGCTACGAGCAGTACTTC	CASRLDRGYEQYF	few	TRBD1	TRBJ2-7	TRBV19
TGTGCCAGCAGCCGGGACAGGGGGGACATTCAGTACTTC	CASSRDRGDIQYF	-	TRBD1	TRBJ2-4	TRBV11-2
TGTGCCATCAGTGAATGGACAGGGCCCACCGTCTACGAGCAGTACTTC	CAISEWTGPTVYEQYF	-	TRBD1	TRBJ2-7	TRBV10-3
TGTGCCAGCAGTGAAGGATCTGTAACGAATCAGCCCCAGCATTTT	CASSEGSVTNQPQHF	-	-	TRBJ1-5	TRBV2
TGTGCCAGCAGCTCGCGGCGGGAAGACGAGCAGTACTTC	CASSSRREDEQYF	-	-	TRBJ2-7	TRBV7-2
TGTGCCATCAGACCCCCGCTAGCGGGTCACTACGAGCAGTACTTC	CAIRPPLAGHYEQYF	-	TRBD2	TRBJ2-7	TRBV10-3
TGCGCCAGCAGTGAGTCCTATCGGAGACCAGGCGGGAGTTTTAACAATGAGCAGTTCTTC	CASSESYRRPGGSFNNEQFF	-	TRBD2	TRBJ2-1	TRBV10-1
TGTGCCAGCAGTCCCTGGGGGGGTTTGTCCTACAATGAGCAGTTCTTC	CASSPWGGLSYNEQFF	-	TRBD2	TRBJ2-1	TRBV28
TGTGCCATTCTAGCGGGAGTCGCAGATACGCAGTATTTT	CAILAGVADTQYF	-	TRBD2	TRBJ2-3	TRBV10-3
TGTGCCAGCAGTCCCCCCCCTGGACAGGGGTCCCACGAGCAGTACTTC	CASSPPPGQGSHEQYF	-	TRBD1	TRBJ2-7	TRBV28
TGCGCCAGCACTTGGGGACAGGATCCTAGGGGGGCCAACGTCCTGACTTTC	CASTWGQDPRGANVLTF	once	TRBD1	TRBJ2-6	TRBV5-1
TGTGCCATCAGTGCCACCCGGGCCCAAGAGACCCAGTACTTC	CAISATRAQETQYF	-	-	TRBJ2-5	TRBV10-3
TGTGCCATCAGTGAGTGGGGGGCAAATGAGCAGTTCTTC	CAISEWGANEQFF	-	-	TRBJ2-1	TRBV10-3
TGTGCCAGCAGCCGCGACAGGGTTAATGGCTACACCTTC	CASSRDRVNGYTF	once	TRBD1	TRBJ1-2	TRBV28
TGTGCCAGTAGCCGGGACTCTAATGAAAAACTGTTTTTT	CASSRDSNEKLFF	-	-	TRBJ1-4	TRBV19
TGTGCCAGCAGCGTAGAGTCCCAGGGATGGGAGCAGTACTTC	CASSVESQGWEQYF	-	-	TRBJ2-7	TRBV9
TGTGCCAGCAGTTTTCAACTAGCGGGGGGGGAGCTGTTTTTT	CASSFQLAGGELFF	-	TRBD2	TRBJ2-2	TRBV27
TGCGCCAGCAGTGAATGGCCCGGGGAGACCCAGTACTTC	CASSEWPGETQYF	-	-	TRBJ2-5	TRBV10-1
TGTGCCAGCAGCTTACAGGGACAGTCCGGCGGCTACACCTTC	CASSLQGQSGGYTF	-	TRBD1	TRBJ1-2	TRBV7-9
TGTGCCAGTAGTACAAGACTAGCGGGAACGAATGAGCAGTTCTTC	CASSTRLAGTNEQFF	-	TRBD2	TRBJ2-1	TRBV19
TGTGCCAGCAGGGACAGGGGGGGCTACACCTTC	CASRDRGGYTF	-	TRBD1	TRBJ1-2	TRBV25-1
TGTGCCAGCAGCCCCAAGGGAGGGAGCTACACCTTC	CASSPKGGSYTF	once	-	TRBJ1-2	TRBV7-9
TGCGCCAGCAGCCAAGGCCGGCTACCCTACAATGAGCAGTTCTTC	CASSQGRLPYNEQFF	once	-	TRBJ2-1	TRBV4-3
TGTGCCAGCAGTATTACAGGGGATAGCAATCAGCCCCAGCATTTT	CASSITGDSNQPQHF	-	TRBD1	TRBJ1-5	TRBV6-1
TGCGCCAGCAGTGCACATGGTGAGCAGTTCTTC	CASSAHGEQFF	-	-	TRBJ2-1	TRBV10-1
TGTGCCAGCAGCTGGAACAGGGGGGCCGGGGAGCTGTTTTTT	CASSWNRGAGELFF	once	TRBD1	TRBJ2-2	TRBV2
TGTGCCAGTAGCCCTGGACGCGAAAAACTGTTTTTT	CASSPGREKLFF	-	-	TRBJ1-4	TRBV19
TGTGCCTGGAGCGGACTGAATGAGCAGTTCTTC	CAWSGLNEQFF	-	-	TRBJ2-1	TRBV30
TGTGCCAGCAGCCGAGAGACTCTGCGAGGATCTTCTGGGGCCAACGTCCTGACTTTC	CASSRETLRGSSGANVLTF	-	-	TRBJ2-6	TRBV4-2
TGTGCCAGCAGCCCAAACACAGATACGCAGTATTTT	CASSPNTDTQYF	once	-	TRBJ2-3	TRBV6-6
TGTGCCAGCAGTAGTGAAGGGGCCCGGAACACTGAAGCTTTCTTT	CASSSEGARNTEAFF	-	-	TRBJ1-1	TRBV27
TGTGCCAGCAGCTTAGCGGGACAGCCCAACGAAAGGCAGTTCTTC	CASSLAGQPNERQFF	-	TRBD1	TRBJ2-1	TRBV11-3
TGTGCCAGCAGTAGGACAGGGGGCTATGGCTACACCTTC	CASSRTGGYGYTF	few	TRBD1	TRBJ1-2	TRBV28
TGTGCCAGCAGTAGGGGGGATACGCAGTATTTT	CASSRGDTQYF	-	-	TRBJ2-3	TRBV9
TGTGCCAGCAGAACGGCAACCGGGACTAGTCAGACCCAGTACTTC	CASRTATGTSQTQYF	-	TRBD2	TRBJ2-5	TRBV5-4
TGTGCCAGCAGCCGACAGGGTCACCAAGAGACCCAGTACTTC	CASSRQGHQETQYF	-	TRBD1	TRBJ2-5	TRBV7-3
TGTGCCAGCAGCTTTCTAGCGGGATACAATGAGCAGTTCTTC	CASSFLAGYNEQFF	-	TRBD2	TRBJ2-1	TRBV5-4
TGTGCCAGCAGCATAACCGGGACAGGGGGTAGTCAGCCCCAGCATTTT	CASSITGTGGSQPQHF	once	TRBD1	TRBJ1-5	TRBV28
TGTGCCAGCAGCTTAGAGGCACTCGAGCAGTACTTC	CASSLEALEQYF	-	-	TRBJ2-7	TRBV7-9
TGTGCCAGCAGCTTAACGGGTACGCAGTATTTT	CASSLTGTQYF	-	-	TRBJ2-3	TRBV7-2
TGTGCCTGGAGTTTCATACCGGGGACCCAGTACTTC	CAWSFIPGTQYF	-	-	TRBJ2-5	TRBV30
TGTGCCAGTAGTATAGATGGACATCTAGCCAAAAACATTCAGTACTTC	CASSIDGHLAKNIQYF	-	-	TRBJ2-4	TRBV19
TGTGCCAGCAGTTTGATAGGGGTAGAGACCCAGTACTTC	CASSLIGVETQYF	-	-	TRBJ2-5	TRBV28
TGTGCCAGCAGCCCACCGACCGGGAAAACCTCCTACAATGAGCAGTTCTTC	CASSPPTGKTSYNEQFF	-	-	TRBJ2-1	TRBV11-3
TGTGCCAGCAGTGCGAACTTAGCGGGAATCTACAATGAGCAGTTCTTC	CASSANLAGIYNEQFF	-	TRBD2	TRBJ2-1	TRBV6-1
TGTGCCAGCAGGGACAGGGTCGACAATGAGCAGTTCTTC	CASRDRVDNEQFF	-	TRBD1	TRBJ2-1	TRBV7-9
TGTGCCAGCAACTTAGGGGGGAGCCTCAATCAGCCCCAGCATTTT	CASNLGGSLNQPQHF	-	-	TRBJ1-5	TRBV9
TGTGCCAGCAGCTGGCTCGGGGATGGTGAAAAACTGTTTTTT	CASSWLGDGEKLFF	-	-	TRBJ1-4	TRBV7-8